This is a list of T cell receptor beta chains from one sample in a study of sequential checkpoint blockade in melanoma. Using immunoSEQ multiplex PCR, the repertoire was profiled, and TCRdb retains in-frame clones only, with some absent. The sample consists of approximately 860 clones, around a quarter of them appearing once. The sample in question was tumor tissue (inferred from file names), obtained from a patient given nivolumab and ipilimumab in sequence. All receptors come from a human donor with melanoma. CDR3s include the opening cysteine and the closing phenylalanine or tryptophan. Fields, in order: J gene, clone size, V gene, D gene, CDR3 protein, CDR3 DNA. D genes are given only for firm matches. Not every row has a clone size; where given, it reads once, few, many or a size class.

j_call: TRBJ2-5
clone_size: medium-sized
v_call: TRBV6-8
d_call: TRBD2
cdr3_aa: CASSWTSGGAETQYF
cdr3_nt: TGTGCCAGCAGTTGGACTAGCGGGGGGGCAGAGACCCAGTACTTC

j_call: TRBJ2-4
clone_size: hyperexpanded
v_call: TRBV11-3
d_call: .
cdr3_aa: CASSSSSPKNIQYF
cdr3_nt: TGTGCCAGCAGTTCCTCTAGCCCCAAAAACATTCAGTACTTC

j_call: TRBJ1-1
clone_size: large
v_call: TRBV11-3
d_call: TRBD1
cdr3_aa: CASSPDRGRNTEAFF
cdr3_nt: TGTGCCAGCAGCCCAGACAGGGGACGGAACACTGAAGCTTTCTTT

j_call: TRBJ2-2
clone_size: .
v_call: TRBV9
d_call: .
cdr3_aa: CASSGLDKANTGELFF
cdr3_nt: TGTGCCAGCAGCGGGTTAGACAAAGCGAACACCGGGGAGCTGTTTTTT

j_call: TRBJ2-7
clone_size: .
v_call: TRBV29-1
d_call: .
cdr3_aa: CSVGDRTYEQYF
cdr3_nt: TGCAGCGTTGGCGACCGAACCTACGAGCAGTACTTC

j_call: TRBJ2-5
clone_size: .
v_call: TRBV6-8
d_call: TRBD1
cdr3_aa: CASSSLPGTGGVDRETQYF
cdr3_nt: TGTGCCAGCAGTTCCCTTCCCGGGACAGGGGGCGTGGATAGAGAGACCCAGTACTTC

j_call: TRBJ2-3
clone_size: few
v_call: TRBV6-8
d_call: .
cdr3_aa: CASSHPVGLSTDTQYF
cdr3_nt: TGTGCCAGCAGTCACCCAGTTGGGCTTAGCACAGATACGCAGTATTTT

j_call: TRBJ1-2
clone_size: medium-sized
v_call: TRBV6-8
d_call: TRBD1
cdr3_aa: CASSDDRGRYGYTF
cdr3_nt: TGTGCCAGCAGTGATGACAGGGGGCGATATGGCTACACCTTC

j_call: TRBJ2-1
clone_size: .
v_call: TRBV25-1
d_call: TRBD2
cdr3_aa: CASSEGLADHNEQFF
cdr3_nt: TGTGCCAGCAGTGAAGGGCTAGCGGATCACAATGAGCAGTTCTTC

j_call: TRBJ2-7
clone_size: .
v_call: TRBV25-1
d_call: .
cdr3_aa: CASSLSRSGDEQYF
cdr3_nt: TGTGCCAGCAGTTTATCCCGATCGGGGGACGAGCAGTACTTC

j_call: TRBJ1-6
clone_size: few
v_call: TRBV6-8
d_call: TRBD1
cdr3_aa: CASSDRENSPLHF
cdr3_nt: TGTGCCAGCAGTGACAGGGAAAATTCACCCCTCCACTTT

j_call: TRBJ2-7
clone_size: .
v_call: TRBV18
d_call: TRBD2
cdr3_aa: CASSPRPGTSLYEQYF
cdr3_nt: TGTGCCAGCTCACCCCGTCCCGGGACTAGTTTGTACGAGCAGTACTTC

j_call: TRBJ2-5
clone_size: .
v_call: TRBV11-3
d_call: TRBD2
cdr3_aa: CASRTRAGTSGVLETQYF
cdr3_nt: TGTGCCAGCAGGACAAGGGCCGGGACTAGCGGGGTCCTGGAGACCCAGTACTTC

j_call: TRBJ1-1
clone_size: .
v_call: TRBV25-1
d_call: .
cdr3_aa: CASSESLSDTEAFF
cdr3_nt: TGTGCCAGCAGTGAATCCCTGTCGGACACTGAAGCTTTCTTT

j_call: TRBJ1-1
clone_size: large
v_call: TRBV6-8
d_call: TRBD1
cdr3_aa: CASSLDRDTEAFF
cdr3_nt: TGTGCCAGCAGCCTAGACAGGGACACTGAAGCTTTCTTT

j_call: TRBJ2-1
clone_size: few
v_call: TRBV6-8
d_call: .
cdr3_aa: CASSYGPNEQFF
cdr3_nt: TGTGCCAGCAGTTATGGTCCCAATGAGCAGTTCTTC

j_call: TRBJ2-3
clone_size: few
v_call: TRBV6-8
d_call: TRBD2
cdr3_aa: CASSDSAGGLVDTQYF
cdr3_nt: TGTGCCAGCAGTGACTCGGCGGGGGGGTTGGTAGATACGCAGTATTTT

j_call: TRBJ2-1
clone_size: .
v_call: TRBV10-2
d_call: TRBD1
cdr3_aa: CASSLTGAYNEQFF
cdr3_nt: TGCGCCAGCAGTTTGACAGGGGCCTACAATGAGCAGTTCTTC

j_call: TRBJ2-7
clone_size: .
v_call: TRBV25-1
d_call: .
cdr3_aa: CASSETGAGKDRHEQYF
cdr3_nt: TGTGCCAGCAGTGAGACTGGGGCAGGGAAGGATCGGCACGAGCAGTACTTC

j_call: TRBJ1-6
clone_size: few
v_call: TRBV6-7
d_call: .
cdr3_aa: CASSYRVSSYNSPLHF
cdr3_nt: TGTGCCAGCAGTTACCGAGTCAGCTCCTATAATTCACCCCTCCACTTT

j_call: TRBJ1-1
clone_size: few
v_call: TRBV6-8
d_call: .
cdr3_aa: CATNTMNTEAFF
cdr3_nt: TGTGCCACCAACACCATGAACACTGAAGCTTTCTTT

j_call: TRBJ2-2
clone_size: large
v_call: TRBV6-8
d_call: .
cdr3_aa: CASSYDANTGELFF
cdr3_nt: TGTGCCAGCAGTTACGATGCGAACACCGGGGAGCTGTTTTTT

j_call: TRBJ2-1
clone_size: large
v_call: TRBV4-1
d_call: TRBD2
cdr3_aa: CASSLTAGGPLLNEQFF
cdr3_nt: TGCGCCAGCAGCCTTACCGCGGGAGGCCCCCTCCTCAATGAGCAGTTCTTC

j_call: TRBJ1-1
clone_size: .
v_call: TRBV6-8
d_call: TRBD1
cdr3_aa: CATETGAGNTEAFF
cdr3_nt: TGTGCCACCGAAACAGGGGCTGGGAACACTGAAGCTTTCTTT

j_call: TRBJ1-2
clone_size: few
v_call: TRBV23-1
d_call: .
cdr3_aa: CASSLRRGNGYTF
cdr3_nt: TGCGCCAGCAGCCTCAGACGGGGAAACGGCTACACCTTC

j_call: TRBJ2-3
clone_size: few
v_call: TRBV11-3
d_call: .
cdr3_aa: CASSLYHRATDTQYF
cdr3_nt: TGTGCCAGCAGCTTATATCACAGGGCAACGGATACGCAGTATTTT

j_call: TRBJ1-1
clone_size: hyperexpanded
v_call: TRBV6-8
d_call: .
cdr3_aa: CASRVQGEVDTEAFF
cdr3_nt: TGTGCCAGCAGGGTACAGGGCGAGGTGGACACTGAAGCTTTCTTT

j_call: TRBJ2-2
clone_size: few
v_call: TRBV9
d_call: .
cdr3_aa: CASSLNHGELFF
cdr3_nt: TGTGCCAGCAGCTTAAACCACGGGGAGCTGTTTTTT

j_call: TRBJ1-3
clone_size: .
v_call: TRBV6-8
d_call: .
cdr3_aa: CASSLKPGQGNTIYF
cdr3_nt: TGTGCCAGCAGCCTCAAGCCGGGACAAGGAAACACCATATATTTT

j_call: TRBJ2-3
clone_size: few
v_call: TRBV4-1
d_call: TRBD2
cdr3_aa: CASSQNAGGTDTQYF
cdr3_nt: TGCGCCAGCAGCCAGAATGCGGGGGGCACAGATACGCAGTATTTT

j_call: TRBJ1-1
clone_size: .
v_call: TRBV25-1
d_call: .
cdr3_aa: CASTPLAKTANTEAFF
cdr3_nt: TGTGCCAGCACCCCTCTAGCCAAGACGGCGAACACTGAAGCTTTCTTT

j_call: TRBJ2-1
clone_size: few
v_call: TRBV9
d_call: .
cdr3_aa: CASSTQGQAYNEQFF
cdr3_nt: TGTGCCAGCAGTACACAGGGACAAGCCTACAATGAGCAGTTCTTC

j_call: TRBJ2-2
clone_size: few
v_call: TRBV19
d_call: .
cdr3_aa: CASSIPSPWDTGELFF
cdr3_nt: TGTGCCAGTAGTATCCCTAGCCCGTGGGACACCGGGGAGCTGTTTTTT

j_call: TRBJ1-4
clone_size: .
v_call: TRBV11-3
d_call: TRBD1
cdr3_aa: CASSSRTDRANEKLFF
cdr3_nt: TGTGCCAGCAGCTCCCGGACGGACAGGGCCAATGAAAAACTGTTTTTT

j_call: TRBJ2-7
clone_size: .
v_call: TRBV10-1
d_call: TRBD2
cdr3_aa: CASRWGLAGDEQYF
cdr3_nt: TGCGCCAGCAGATGGGGACTAGCGGGGGACGAGCAGTACTTC

j_call: TRBJ2-2
clone_size: once
v_call: TRBV18
d_call: .
cdr3_aa: CASSPMPGFPGELFF
cdr3_nt: TGTGCCAGCTCACCAATGCCAGGTTTTCCCGGGGAGCTGTTTTTT

j_call: TRBJ2-3
clone_size: .
v_call: TRBV19
d_call: .
cdr3_aa: CASSQDWGGADTQYF
cdr3_nt: TGTGCCAGTAGTCAGGACTGGGGCGGCGCAGATACGCAGTATTTT

j_call: TRBJ1-1
clone_size: few
v_call: TRBV23-1
d_call: .
cdr3_aa: CASRAGQNTEAFF
cdr3_nt: TGCGCCAGCAGAGCTGGACAGAACACTGAAGCTTTCTTT

j_call: TRBJ1-5
clone_size: large
v_call: TRBV6-8
d_call: TRBD1
cdr3_aa: CASSYSGQGGNQPQHF
cdr3_nt: TGTGCCAGCAGTTACTCCGGACAGGGTGGCAATCAGCCCCAGCATTTT

j_call: TRBJ2-4
clone_size: .
v_call: TRBV19
d_call: .
cdr3_aa: CASSTPGVAKNIQYF
cdr3_nt: TGTGCCAGTAGTACCCCAGGGGTAGCCAAAAACATTCAGTACTTC

j_call: TRBJ1-2
clone_size: .
v_call: TRBV5-1
d_call: .
cdr3_aa: CASSLDQQLIYGYTF
cdr3_nt: TGCGCCAGCAGCTTGGACCAACAGCTCATCTATGGCTACACCTTC